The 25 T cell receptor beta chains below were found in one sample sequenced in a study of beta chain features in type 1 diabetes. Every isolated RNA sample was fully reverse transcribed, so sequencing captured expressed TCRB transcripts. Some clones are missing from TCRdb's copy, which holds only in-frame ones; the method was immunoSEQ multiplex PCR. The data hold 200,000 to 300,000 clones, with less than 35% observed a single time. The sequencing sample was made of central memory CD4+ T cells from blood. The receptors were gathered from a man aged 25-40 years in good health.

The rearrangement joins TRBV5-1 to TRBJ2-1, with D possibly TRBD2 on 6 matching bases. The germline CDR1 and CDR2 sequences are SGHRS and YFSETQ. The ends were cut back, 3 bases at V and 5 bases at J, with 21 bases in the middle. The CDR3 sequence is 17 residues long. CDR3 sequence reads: CASSSSTGTQYNNEQFF. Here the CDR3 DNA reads TGCGCCAGCAGCTCTAGCACCGGGACTCAATACAACAATGAGCAGTTCTTC.

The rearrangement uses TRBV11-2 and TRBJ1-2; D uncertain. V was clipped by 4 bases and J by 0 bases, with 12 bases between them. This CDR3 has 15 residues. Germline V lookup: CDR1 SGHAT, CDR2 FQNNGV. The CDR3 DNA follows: TGTGCCAGCAGCTCCCCGTCGGGTGCTAACTATGGCTACACCTTC. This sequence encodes CASSSPSGANYGYTF.

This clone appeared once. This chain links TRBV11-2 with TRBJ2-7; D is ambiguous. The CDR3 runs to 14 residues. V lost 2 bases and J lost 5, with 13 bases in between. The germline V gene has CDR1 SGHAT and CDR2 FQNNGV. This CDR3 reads CASSLNTHSNEQYF. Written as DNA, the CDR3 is TGTGCCAGCAGCTTAAACACTCATTCAAACGAGCAGTACTTC.

The CDR3 DNA follows: TGTGCCAGCAGTGACCCAACGCAGTATTTT. Its translation: CASSDPTQYF. The J gene is TRBJ2-3, the V gene TRBV2; the D is unclear. Germline V gene data show CDR1 as SNHLY and CDR2 as FYNNEI. The germline V and J ends were trimmed by 3 bases and 9 bases, with 4 bases remaining between them. This CDR3 has 10 amino acids.

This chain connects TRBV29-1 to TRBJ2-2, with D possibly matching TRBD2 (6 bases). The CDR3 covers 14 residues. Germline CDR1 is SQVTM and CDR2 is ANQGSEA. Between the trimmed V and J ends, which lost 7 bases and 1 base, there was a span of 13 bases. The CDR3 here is CSASRGLNTGELFF. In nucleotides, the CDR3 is TGCAGCGCCAGTCGGGGACTGAACACCGGGGAGCTGTTTTTT.

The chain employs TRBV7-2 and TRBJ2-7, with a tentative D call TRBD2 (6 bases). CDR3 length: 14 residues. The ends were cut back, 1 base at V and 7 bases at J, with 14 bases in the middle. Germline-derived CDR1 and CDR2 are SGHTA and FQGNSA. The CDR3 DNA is TGTGCCAGCAGCTTAGGGGGGGACTTACCTGAGCAGTACTTC. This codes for CASSLGGDLPEQYF.

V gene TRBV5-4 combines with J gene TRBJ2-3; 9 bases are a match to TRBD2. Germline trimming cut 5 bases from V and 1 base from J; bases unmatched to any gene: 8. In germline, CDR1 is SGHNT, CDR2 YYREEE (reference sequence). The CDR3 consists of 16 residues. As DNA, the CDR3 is TGTGCCAGCAGTAGGGAGTTAGCGGGGGGCACAGATACGCAGTATTTT. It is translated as CASSRELAGGTDTQYF.

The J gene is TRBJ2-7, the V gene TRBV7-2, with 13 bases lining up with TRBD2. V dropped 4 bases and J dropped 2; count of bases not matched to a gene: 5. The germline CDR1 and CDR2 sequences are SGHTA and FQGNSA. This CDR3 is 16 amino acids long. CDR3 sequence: CASSWTSGSSPYEQYF. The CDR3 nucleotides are TGTGCCAGCAGCTGGACTAGCGGGAGTTCTCCCTACGAGCAGTACTTC. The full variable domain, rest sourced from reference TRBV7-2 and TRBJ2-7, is GAGVSQSPSNKVTEKGKDVELRCDPISGHTALYWYRQSLGQGLEFLIYFQGNSAPDKSGLPSDRFSAERTGGSVSTLTIQRTQQEDSAVYLCASSWTSGSSPYEQYFGPGTRLTVT.

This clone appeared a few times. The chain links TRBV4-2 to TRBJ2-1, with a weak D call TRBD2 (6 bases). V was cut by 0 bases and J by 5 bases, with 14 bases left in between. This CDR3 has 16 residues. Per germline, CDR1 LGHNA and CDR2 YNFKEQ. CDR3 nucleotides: TGTGCCAGCAGCCAAGACCTTCAAAGGGAGGACAATGAGCAGTTCTTC. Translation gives CASSQDLQREDNEQFF.

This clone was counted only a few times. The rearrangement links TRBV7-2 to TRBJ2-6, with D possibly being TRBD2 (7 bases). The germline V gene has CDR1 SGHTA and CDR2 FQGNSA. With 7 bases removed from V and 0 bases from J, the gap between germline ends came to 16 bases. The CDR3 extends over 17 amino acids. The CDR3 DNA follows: TGTGCCAGCACCCATGGGGGGGCCCGCTCTGGGGCCAACGTCCTGACTTTC. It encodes CASTHGGARSGANVLTF.

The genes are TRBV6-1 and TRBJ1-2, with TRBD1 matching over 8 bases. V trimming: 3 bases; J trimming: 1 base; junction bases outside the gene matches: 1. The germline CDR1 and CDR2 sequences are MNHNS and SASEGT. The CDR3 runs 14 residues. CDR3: CASSDRGRNYGYTF. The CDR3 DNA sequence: TGTGCCAGCAGTGACAGGGGGCGTAACTATGGCTACACCTTC.

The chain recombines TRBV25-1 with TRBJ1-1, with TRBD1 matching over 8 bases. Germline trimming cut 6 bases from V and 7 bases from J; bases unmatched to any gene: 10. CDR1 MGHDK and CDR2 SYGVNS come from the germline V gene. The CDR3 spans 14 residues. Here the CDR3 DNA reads TGTGCCAGCAGGATGACAGGGGCTCATTATGAAGCTTTCTTT. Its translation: CASRMTGAHYEAFF.

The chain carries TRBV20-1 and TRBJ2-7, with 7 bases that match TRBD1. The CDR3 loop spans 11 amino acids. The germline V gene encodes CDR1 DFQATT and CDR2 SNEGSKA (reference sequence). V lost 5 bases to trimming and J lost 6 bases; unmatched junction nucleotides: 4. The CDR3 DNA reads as TGCAGTGCTTTGGACAGGCCCGAGCAGTACTTC. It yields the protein CSALDRPEQYF.

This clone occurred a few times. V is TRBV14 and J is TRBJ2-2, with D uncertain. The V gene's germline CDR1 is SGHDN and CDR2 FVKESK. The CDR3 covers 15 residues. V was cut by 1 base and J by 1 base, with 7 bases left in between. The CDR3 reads CASSQVAGNTGELFF. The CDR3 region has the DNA TGTGCCAGCAGCCAAGTGGCAGGGAACACCGGGGAGCTGTTTTTT.

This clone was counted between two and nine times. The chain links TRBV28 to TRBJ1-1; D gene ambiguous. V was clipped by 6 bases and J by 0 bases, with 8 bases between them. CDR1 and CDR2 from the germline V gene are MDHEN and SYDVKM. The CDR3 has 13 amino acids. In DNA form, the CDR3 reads TGTGCCAGCAGCCTTATCATGAACACTGAAGCTTTCTTT. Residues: CASSLIMNTEAFF.

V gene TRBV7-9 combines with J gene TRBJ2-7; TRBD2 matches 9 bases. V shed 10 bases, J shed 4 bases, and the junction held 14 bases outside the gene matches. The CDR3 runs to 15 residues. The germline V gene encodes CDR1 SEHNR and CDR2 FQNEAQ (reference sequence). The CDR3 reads CATPWRVAGAYEQYF. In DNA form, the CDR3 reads TGTGCCACCCCCTGGAGGGTAGCGGGAGCTTACGAGCAGTACTTC.

CDR3 sequence: CASSPWTGGSNEAFF. The DNA of the CDR3 is TGTGCCAGCAGCCCCTGGACAGGGGGCAGCAATGAAGCTTTCTTT. The chain recombines TRBV14 with TRBJ1-1; TRBD1 matches 11 bases. CDR1 is SGHDN, CDR2 FVKESK, per germline. Trimming cost V 4 bases and J 7 bases; bases outside gene matches: 8. The CDR3 has 15 residues.

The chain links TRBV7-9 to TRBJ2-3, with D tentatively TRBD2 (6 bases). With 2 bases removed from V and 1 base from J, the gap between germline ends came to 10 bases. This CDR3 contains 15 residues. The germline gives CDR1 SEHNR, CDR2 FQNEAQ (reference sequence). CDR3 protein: CASSLMDYGTDTQYF. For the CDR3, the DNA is TGTGCCAGCAGCTTAATGGACTACGGCACAGATACGCAGTATTTT.

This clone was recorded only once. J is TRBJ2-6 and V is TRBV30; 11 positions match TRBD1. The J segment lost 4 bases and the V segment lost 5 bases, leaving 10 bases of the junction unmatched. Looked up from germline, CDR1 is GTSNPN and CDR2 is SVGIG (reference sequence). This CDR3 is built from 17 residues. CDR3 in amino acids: CAWGPGQGGTGANVLTF. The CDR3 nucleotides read TGTGCCTGGGGACCGGGACAGGGGGGTACCGGGGCCAACGTCCTGACTTTC.

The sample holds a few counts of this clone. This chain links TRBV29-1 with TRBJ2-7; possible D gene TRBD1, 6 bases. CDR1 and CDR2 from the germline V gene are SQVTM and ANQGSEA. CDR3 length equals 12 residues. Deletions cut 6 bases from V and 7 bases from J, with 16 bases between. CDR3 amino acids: CSVARAQGEQYF. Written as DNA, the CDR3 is TGCAGCGTGGCCCGGGCTCAGGGGGAGCAGTACTTC.

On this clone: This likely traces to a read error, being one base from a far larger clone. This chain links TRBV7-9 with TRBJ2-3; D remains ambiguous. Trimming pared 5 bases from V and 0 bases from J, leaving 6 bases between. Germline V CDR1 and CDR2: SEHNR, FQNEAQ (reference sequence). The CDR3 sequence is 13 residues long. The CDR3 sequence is CASSLYSTDTQYF. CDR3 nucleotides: TGTGCCAGCAGCCTCTATAGCACAGATACGCAGTATTTT.

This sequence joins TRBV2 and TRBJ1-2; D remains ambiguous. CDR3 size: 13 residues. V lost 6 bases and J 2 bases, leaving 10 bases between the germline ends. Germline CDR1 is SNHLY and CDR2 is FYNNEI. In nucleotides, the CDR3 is TGTGCCAGCAGGCTAACAGAGAACTATGGCTACACCTTC. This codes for CASRLTENYGYTF.

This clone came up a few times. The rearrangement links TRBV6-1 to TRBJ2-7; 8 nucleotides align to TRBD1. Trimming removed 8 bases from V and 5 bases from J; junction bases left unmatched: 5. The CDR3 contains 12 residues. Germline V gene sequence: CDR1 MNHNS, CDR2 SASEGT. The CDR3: CASSDRVDEQYF. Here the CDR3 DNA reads TGTGCCAGCTCGGACAGGGTAGACGAGCAGTACTTC.

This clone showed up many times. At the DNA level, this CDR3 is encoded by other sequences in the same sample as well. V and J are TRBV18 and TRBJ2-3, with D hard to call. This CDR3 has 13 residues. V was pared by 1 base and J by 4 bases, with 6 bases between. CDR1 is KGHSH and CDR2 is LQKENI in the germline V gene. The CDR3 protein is CASSPQGSDTQYF. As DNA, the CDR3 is TGTGCCAGCTCACCACAGGGTTCAGATACGCAGTATTTT. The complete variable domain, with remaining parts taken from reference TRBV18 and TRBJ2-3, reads NAGVMQNPRHLVRRRGQEARLRCSPMKGHSHVYWYRQLPEEGLKFMVYLQKENIIDESGMPKERFSAEFPKEGPSILRIQQVVRGDSAAYFCASSPQGSDTQYFGPGTRLTVL.

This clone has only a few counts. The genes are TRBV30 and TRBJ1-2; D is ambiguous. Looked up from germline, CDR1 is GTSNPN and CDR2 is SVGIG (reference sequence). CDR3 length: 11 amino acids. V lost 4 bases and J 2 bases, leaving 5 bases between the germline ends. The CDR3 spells CAWKPNYGYTF. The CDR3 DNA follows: TGTGCCTGGAAGCCAAACTATGGCTACACCTTC.